This entry lists 23 T cell receptor beta chains sequenced from one sample in a study of cytomegalovirus exposure and HLA in healthy donors. The PCR was carried out with 60 Vbeta primers and 13 Jbeta primers. Generated by immunoSEQ multiplex PCR, the TCRdb table keeps only in-frame clones and is missing some. The sample comprises some 84,000 clones, around 80% of which are singletons, and just under 2.5% rests with the top ten. The sample consisted of PBMCs. All receptors derive from a male donor in good health and CMV-seropositive.

This chain links TRBV9 with TRBJ1-1; TRBD1 matches at 9 bases. Trimming at V came to 3 bases and at J to 3 bases, leaving 9 bases not matched to a gene. Germline lookup yields CDR1 SGDLS and CDR2 YYNGEE. The length of the CDR3 is 16 residues. CDR3 in amino acids: CASSAGRDRADTEAFF. As DNA, the CDR3 is TGTGCCAGCAGCGCCGGCCGGGACAGGGCTGACACTGAAGCTTTCTTT.

The chain is built from TRBV7-3 and TRBJ2-1; 10 positions match TRBD1. The CDR3 runs to 16 residues. The V and J ends lost 4 bases and 4 bases, in that order; junction bases with no gene match: 7. CDR1 is SGHTA and CDR2 is FQGTGA in the germline V gene. The CDR3 DNA is TGTGCCAGCAGCTCCAGGGCGGGACAGGGGTACAATGAGCAGTTCTTC. Amino acids: CASSSRAGQGYNEQFF.

Only a few counts were recorded for this clone. The chain combines TRBV9 with TRBJ2-1, with D tentatively TRBD2 (6 bases). V lost 0 bases to trimming and J lost 9 bases, with 13 bases between them. Germline values: CDR1 SGDLS, CDR2 YYNGEE. This CDR3 has 14 residues. This chain's CDR3 is CASSVGGERGEQFF. DNA of the CDR3: TGTGCCAGCAGCGTAGGGGGGGAACGGGGTGAGCAGTTCTTC.

The rearrangement joins TRBV19 to TRBJ1-5; TRBD1 matches 8 bases. J lost 6 bases, V lost 6 bases, and 10 bases had no gene match. This CDR3 comprises 15 residues. Germline lookup yields CDR1 LNHDA and CDR2 SQIVND (reference sequence). CDR3 protein: CASSGRGRLGQPQHF. CDR3 in DNA: TGTGCCAGTAGCGGCAGGGGGCGTCTAGGTCAGCCCCAGCATTTT.

Only one count was recorded for this clone. The chain couples TRBV25-1 to TRBJ1-2; D unresolved. This CDR3 has 13 residues. Germline V gene sequence: CDR1 MGHDK, CDR2 SYGVNS. V lost 3 bases to trimming and J lost 5 bases, with 10 bases between them. DNA for the CDR3: TGTGCCAGCAGTGATTCGGGAAGGTATGGCTACACCTTC. Protein product: CASSDSGRYGYTF.

This chain uses TRBV7-9 with TRBJ1-5; D unresolved. V lost 2 bases to trimming and J lost 4 bases, with 6 bases between them. The CDR3 loop spans 13 amino acids. From germline, CDR1 is SEHNR and CDR2 FQNEAQ (reference sequence). CDR3 residues: CASSLTANQPQHF. CDR3 nucleotides: TGTGCCAGCAGCTTAACAGCTAATCAGCCCCAGCATTTT.

This chain uses TRBV29-1 with TRBJ1-1; no firm D call. Germline V CDR1 and CDR2: SQVTM, ANQGSEA. This CDR3 is 14 amino acids long. Deletions cut 7 bases from V and 3 bases from J, with 18 bases between. The CDR3 spells CSASGSSLYTEAFF. In nucleotides, the CDR3 is TGCAGCGCCTCGGGGTCCAGTCTGTACACTGAAGCTTTCTTT.

The V call is TRBV25-1, the J call TRBJ2-5; a weak D match, TRBD2 (6 bases). Trimming left V 3 bases short and J 7 bases short, with 12 bases between. The CDR3 has 13 residues. Germline V CDR1 and CDR2: MGHDK, SYGVNS. CDR3 loop: CASSELAAGTQYF. DNA for the CDR3: TGTGCCAGCAGTGAGCTGGCAGCGGGGACCCAGTACTTC.

The chain couples TRBV4-1 to TRBJ2-3; D call uncertain. The germline V gene has CDR1 MGHRA and CDR2 YSYEKL. Trimming took 1 base from V and 1 from J, leaving 9 bases between them. CDR3 length: 15 residues. DNA of the CDR3: TGCGCCAGCAGCCAAGTAGCCACCCGCACAGATACGCAGTATTTT. It encodes CASSQVATRTDTQYF.

The rearrangement uses TRBV7-9 and TRBJ2-5, with D possibly TRBD1 on 6 matching bases. Germline CDR1 SEHNR, CDR2 FQNEAQ (reference sequence). The V end lost 4 bases, the J end lost 5 bases, and 14 bases lay between the germline ends. There are 14 residues in the CDR3. CDR3 region: CASSSYRDEETQYF. In DNA, the CDR3 is TGTGCCAGCAGCTCGTACAGGGATGAGGAGACCCAGTACTTC.

The rearrangement joins TRBV4-1 to TRBJ1-4; no clear D. The V gene lost 4 bases and the J gene lost 8 bases, with 14 bases spanning the gap. This CDR3 has 14 amino acids. Per germline, CDR1 MGHRA and CDR2 YSYEKL. The DNA for the CDR3 is TGCGCCAGCAGCCTGGGAGGGAAAGGGGAAAAACTGTTTTTT. Amino acid sequence: CASSLGGKGEKLFF.

The chain employs TRBV4-2 and TRBJ2-3; 8 bases align to TRBD2. This CDR3 has 14 amino acids. The V gene end was trimmed by 6 bases and the J gene end by 1 base; junction bases not matched to a gene: 3. In germline, CDR1 is LGHNA, CDR2 YNFKEQ. CDR3 protein: CASSPAGGTDTQYF. In DNA form, the CDR3 reads TGTGCCAGCAGTCCAGCGGGGGGCACAGATACGCAGTATTTT.

This rearrangement joins TRBV7-2 to TRBJ1-5; the D is unclear. Germline values: CDR1 SGHTA, CDR2 FQGNSA. V was trimmed by 2 bases and J by 5 bases, leaving 7 bases between them. The CDR3 covers 13 residues. The CDR3 here is CASSLWEDQPQHF. CDR3 sequence (DNA): TGTGCCAGCAGCTTATGGGAGGATCAGCCCCAGCATTTT.

V and J are TRBV7-9 and TRBJ2-6; TRBD1 agrees at 7 bases. This CDR3 comprises 19 residues. With 5 bases clipped from V and 4 bases from J, the junction kept 17 bases outside the gene matches. Looked up from germline, CDR1 is SEHNR and CDR2 is FQNEAQ (reference sequence). CDR3 coding DNA: TGTGCCAGCAGCGAAACACCGACAGGGACCTCTAAAGGGGCCAACGTCCTGACTTTC. As protein: CASSETPTGTSKGANVLTF. The variable domain in full, with the rest retrieved from reference TRBV7-9 and TRBJ2-6, is DTGVSQNPRHKITKRGQNVTFRCDPISEHNRLYWYRQTLGQGPEFLTYFQNEAQLEKSRLLSDRFSAERPKGSFSTLEIQRTEQGDSAMYLCASSETPTGTSKGANVLTFGAGSRLTVL.

The rearrangement joins TRBV6-5 to TRBJ2-2; no definite D call. From germline, CDR1 is MNHEY and CDR2 SVGAGI. This CDR3 is 16 amino acids long. The V and J ends lost 0 bases and 1 base respectively, with 9 bases between them. The CDR3 region has the DNA TGTGCCAGCAGTTACTCGGAGACGGGGAACACCGGGGAGCTGTTTTTT. Residues: CASSYSETGNTGELFF.

The rearrangement links TRBV11-1 to TRBJ2-5; D perhaps matches TRBD2 (7 bases). V lost 3 bases to trimming and J lost 2 bases, with 10 bases between them. CDR1 and CDR2 from the germline V gene are SGHAT and FQDESV (reference sequence). The CDR3 extends over 14 amino acids. CDR3 protein: CASSFGGAQETQYF. The DNA for the CDR3 is TGTGCCAGCAGCTTTGGGGGGGCACAAGAGACCCAGTACTTC.

The rearrangement uses TRBV5-4 and TRBJ2-1; TRBD1 matches at 8 bases. The V gene end was trimmed by 4 bases and the J gene end by 5 bases; junction bases not matched to a gene: 5. Germline V gives CDR1 SGHNT, CDR2 YYREEE (reference sequence). The length of the CDR3 is 14 residues. This chain's CDR3 is CASSLDRGHNEQFF. The CDR3 region has the DNA TGTGCCAGCAGCCTAGACAGGGGACACAATGAGCAGTTCTTC.

The chain recombines TRBV7-3 with TRBJ2-6, with D maybe TRBD1 (5 bases). Trimming took off 4 bases at V and 1 base at J, with 5 bases between the two ends. The CDR3 spans 14 residues. Looked up from germline, CDR1 is SGHTA and CDR2 is FQGTGA. The chain's CDR3 is CASSSGSGANVLTF. Here the CDR3 DNA reads TGTGCCAGCAGCTCAGGGTCTGGGGCCAACGTCCTGACTTTC.

By sample share, this clone is medium-sized. The chain has TRBV6-4 and TRBJ2-2; D call uncertain. This CDR3 is built from 15 residues. Looked up from germline, CDR1 is MRHNA and CDR2 is SNTAGT. V was cut by 3 bases and J by 1 base, with 9 bases left in between. The CDR3 sequence: CASSDMAENTGELFF. DNA for the CDR3: TGTGCCAGCAGTGATATGGCAGAGAACACCGGGGAGCTGTTTTTT.

This clone was counted once. V gene TRBV4-3 combines with J gene TRBJ2-1, with D possibly being TRBD2 (5 bases). The ends were cut back, 4 bases at V and 2 bases at J, with 18 bases in the middle. Germline lookup yields CDR1 LGHNA and CDR2 YSLEER. The CDR3 extends over 17 amino acids. CDR3 sequence reads: CASSRTLFSDTYNEQFF. In nucleotides, the CDR3 is TGCGCCAGCAGCCGAACTTTGTTTAGCGATACCTACAATGAGCAGTTCTTC.

V and J are TRBV11-2 and TRBJ1-1; 8 nucleotides agree with TRBD1. The V gene's germline CDR1 is SGHAT and CDR2 FQNNGV. This CDR3 has 16 amino acids. J lost 4 bases, V lost 4 bases, and 11 bases had no gene match. CDR3 in DNA: TGTGCCAGCAGCTCCGTACCGACAGGGGTGGGCACTGAAGCTTTCTTT. Translated, it gives CASSSVPTGVGTEAFF.

The chain has TRBV5-4 and TRBJ1-2; 10 positions match TRBD1. Germline CDR1 SGHNT, CDR2 YYREEE (reference sequence). The CDR3 spans 14 residues. V shed 0 bases, J shed 9 bases, and the junction held 5 bases outside the gene matches. The CDR3 nucleotides are TGTGCCAGCAGCTTGGTGGGACAGGGGAGTCGCTACACCTTC. Its protein is CASSLVGQGSRYTF.

J is TRBJ2-7 and V is TRBV9; D may be TRBD2 (5 bases). The CDR3 runs to 15 residues. Germline assignment: CDR1 SGDLS and CDR2 YYNGEE. V was trimmed by 4 bases and J by 4 bases, leaving 18 bases between them. The DNA for the CDR3 is TGTGCCAGCAGCCCAACCGCGGGCTCTCAGTACGAGCAGTACTTC. Its protein product is CASSPTAGSQYEQYF.